This T cell receptor (beta chain) is drawn from a study of TIL therapy for anti-PD-1-resistant metastatic lung cancer (TCRdb year 2021). Looking at the study overall: Tumors were harvested prior to any PD-1/PD-L1 blockade, after which nivolumab was administered to patients, and lymphodepletion, expanded TIL infusion and IL-2 were given to patients who progressed. Enrolled patients had a median age of around 58 years (range 38-75) and a median tumor PD-L1 proportion score of around 5.9%. The cohort was composed predominantly of lung adenocarcinoma, with several EGFR-mutant and two ALK-rearranged tumors included, and half of patients were identified as current or former smokers. A median non-synonymous tumor mutation burden of more than 1.2 mutations per megabase was determined across the cohort by whole-exome sequencing. Tumor and peripheral blood T cell receptor beta sequencing was used to track clonotypes across tumor, expanded TIL product and serial blood samples. Overall study outcomes, separate from this receptor: Generalizability was limited because the cohort was highly selected, with more treatment-naive, never-smoker and oncogene-addicted patients included than is typical. The study protocol defined all tumor marker inferences as exploratory. The baseline peripheral repertoire was partially replaced by infused TIL clonotypes, which then decayed over months, and no apparent association between persistence and response was found.

TCR beta CDR3 regions were amplified from genomic DNA with the immunoSEQ v3 hsTCRB kit using bias-controlled multiplex PCR. An Illumina NextSeq 500 was used to sequence the TCR libraries, reaching around 2.1 million read pairs at survey level or 5-6 million at deep level. As for how the authors treated the data: V, D and J genes were assigned, non-productive sequences were removed, and clonality was reported by immunoSEQ Analyzer software. Repertoires of infused TIL and blood were compared using productive Simpson clonality and the Morisita overlap index of productive TRB rearrangements. The absolute count of a clonotype in blood was estimated by multiplying the lymphocyte count by the CD3+ fraction and by the productive frequency of the clone. TCRdb obtained this table from immuneACCESS and retained in-frame rearrangements with V and J assigned. These tables miss some clones; where compared with another copy, unresolved V genes account for less than half of the shortfall, and the remainder is unexplained. V, J and clone size were drawn from that table, and D and trimming were deduced from the DNA. The sample has just under 60,000 clones on record, 70% to 75% of them singletons. Jointly, the top ten make up about 1.8% of the sample.

About this clone: Its cognate antigen has yet to be identified. No quality values exist for individual bases; no much larger clone is one base distant.

Trimming removed 3 bases from V and 3 bases from J, leaving 9 bases between the germline ends. Its CDR3 holds 13 amino acids, cysteine through phenylalanine. The kept DNA is CDR3 alone, 39 bases in frame from the first base. The germline V gene encodes CDR1 MDHEN and CDR2 SYDVKM. This specimen's time point label, per the study, means: pre-treatment sample, taken before nivolumab and TIL therapy. Between October 2017 and 2020, a dual-center phase I trial enrolled adults who had stage 4 NSCLC. Samples were obtained from a single-arm, open-label phase I trial in which tumor-infiltrating lymphocyte therapy with nivolumab was evaluated in advanced non-small cell lung cancer. Blood mononuclear cells were isolated from EDTA tubes by Ficoll gradient and were snap-frozen as pellets, and DNA was extracted with a Qiagen mini-prep kit.

This receptor chain uses TRBV28 and TRBJ2-7, with the D gene not clear enough to name. Sequences were derived from blood, sampled at baseline. The source of this sequence is a person between 30 and 79 years old with non-small cell lung cancer. CDR3 sequence: CASSLAKGYEQYF. The sequenced DNA is TGTGCCAGCAGTTTGGCGAAGGGCTACGAGCAGTACTTC.